This TCR beta chain was recorded in a study of T cells in Graves' hyperthyroidism and ophthalmopathy. Study-wide findings and caveats: The model forecast ophthalmopathy, anticipating it by a median around 6.5 months before onset. A model using 13 V-J features told ophthalmopathy apart from stable hyperthyroidism.

This clonotype was recorded many times. The antigen is unknown. V was pared by 1 base and J by 3 bases, with 9 bases between. The CDR3 loop spans 14 amino acids. Germline CDR1 is LGHDT and CDR2 is YNNKEL (reference sequence). Ophthalmopathy in the patients scored at least 3 on Clinical Activity Score and at least 4 on NOSPECS grade, lasting under 3 months. Thyroid ultrasound and orbital computed tomography, with clinical symptoms and serum thyroxine and TRAb, informed diagnoses. The CDR3 regions of TCR beta were amplified from RNA transcripts. HTBI primers were employed in a first-round RT-PCR of the TCR CDR3. TCRdb processed the multiplex PCR reads anew with MiXCR; each CDR3 protein has one entry. The sample lists about 480,000 distinct CDR3 sequences, approximately 25% occurring once.

The TCR sequence derives from a woman aged 30 to 39 with Graves' ophthalmopathy. J is TRBJ1-2 and V is TRBV3-1; tentatively, D is TRBD1 (6 bases). The sequencing input was blood. CDR3 loop: CASSQGHRDYGYTF. In nucleotides, the CDR3 is TGTGCCAGCAGCCAAGGTCACAGGGACTATGGCTACACCTTC. The variable domain in full, completed from reference TRBV3-1 and TRBJ1-2, reads DTAVSQTPKYLVTQMGNDKSIKCEQNLGHDTMYWYKQDSKKFLKIMFSYNNKELIINETVPNRFSPKSPDKAHLNLHINSLELGDSAVYFCASSQGHRDYGYTFGSGTRLTVV.